This paragraph covers one T cell receptor beta chain sequence. Each TCR beta cDNA library carried unique molecular identifiers. TCRdb ran MiXCR on the PCR reads and lists one entry per CDR3 protein. The profile covers about 770,000 distinct CDR3 sequences, with around 46% appearing a single time and 4.9% taken by the ten largest. This specimen comes from a study of post-analysis software for immune sequencing data. The receptor comes from a girl aged 10 to 17 with multiple sclerosis. The sequenced material came from blood.

CDR3 in amino acids: CASSPGTSGAGETQYF. CDR3 bases: TGTGCCAGCAGTCCCGGGACCTCGGGTGCAGGAGAGACCCAGTACTTC. The chain is built from TRBV27 and TRBJ2-7; D tentatively reads TRBD1 or TRBD2 (5 bases each). Matching the DNA end better, TRBJ2-5 makes the J call doubtful. CDR1 and CDR2 (germline): MNHEY, SMNVEV (reference sequence). The CDR3 extends over 16 amino acids.